Sequencing of this TCR beta chain was carried out in a study of read filtering for tumor transcriptome and immune sequencing. Study details: Revised staging placed about 8 patients in R-ISS I, 15 to 20 in II, about 7 in III.

V was clipped by 6 bases and J by 5 bases; unmatched bases: 7. This CDR3 is 15 amino acids long. Germline CDR1 MDHEN, CDR2 SYDVKM. The library was built from about 400 ng RNA with molecular barcoded adaptors for alpha/delta and beta/gamma chains. MiXCR, applied by TCRdb to the reads, yields one record per CDR3 protein. The sample records around 38,000 distinct CDR3 sequences, approximately 13% being singletons. Study findings and constraints: Approximately 82% of IR-seq clonotypes had one read, totaling about 4% of reads; RNA-seq: 74.6% and 44.6%. Sorted CD138-negative bone marrow cells were not purified T cells. Without single-read clonotypes, shared clonotype proportions correlated more between IR-seq and RNA-seq.

This clonotype was observed at least ten times. Its antigen is still unknown. The sample taken for sequencing was a population of CD138-negative cells sorted from bone marrow. The sequence was collected from a donor at least 40 years old with multiple myeloma. The V gene is TRBV28, the J gene TRBJ2-2; 9 bases agree with TRBD1. The CDR3 nucleotides are TGTGCCAGCAGATCGCCGGGACAGGGAACCGGGGAGCTGTTTTTT. This sequence encodes CASRSPGQGTGELFF.